Listed below are T cell receptor beta chains from one sample, sequenced in a study of response to subunit inactivated influenza vaccine. TCRdb re-called the RT-PCR reads with MiXCR, one entry per CDR3 protein. Of fewer than 700,000 distinct CDR3 sequences listed, 10% to 15% were seen once; the top ten hold about an eighth. This material consisted of PBMCs from blood, taken 40 to 50 days after vaccination. These receptors all stem from a man aged 45-65 years who received an inactivated influenza vaccine. Both conserved end residues are part of each CDR3. A D gene is named only where the DNA matches it firmly. Not all rows give a size; the values are once, few, many and, for expanded clones, a class.

CDR3 DNA: TGCAGTGCTAGATTTGGAGAGACCCAGTACTTC
CDR3 protein: CSARFGETQYF
J gene: TRBJ2-5
clone size: few
V gene: TRBV20-1
D gene: NA

CDR3 DNA: TGTGCCAGCAGTTACTCGAGAGCGGGAGGCGGAGATGAGCAGTTCTTC
CDR3 protein: CASSYSRAGGGDEQFF
J gene: TRBJ2-1
clone size: few
V gene: TRBV6-5
D gene: TRBD2

CDR3 DNA: TGCAGTGCTAGCCGGCGGGGCGCTGGAAACACCATATATTTT
CDR3 protein: CSASRRGAGNTIYF
J gene: TRBJ1-3
clone size: NA
V gene: TRBV20-1
D gene: NA

CDR3 DNA: TGTGCCAGCAGCCTAAAAGGGAGCTCTGGGGCCAACGTCCTGACTTTC
CDR3 protein: CASSLKGSSGANVLTF
J gene: TRBJ2-6
clone size: many
V gene: TRBV7-2
D gene: NA

CDR3 DNA: TGCGCCAGCAGCCAACGGACAGGGCCCTACAATGAGCAGTTCTTC
CDR3 protein: CASSQRTGPYNEQFF
J gene: TRBJ2-1
clone size: few
V gene: TRBV5-1
D gene: TRBD1

CDR3 DNA: TGCAGTGCTAGTGTGGTGTCAGGGGCTTCTAGCAATCAGCCCCAGCATTTT
CDR3 protein: CSASVVSGASSNQPQHF
J gene: TRBJ1-5
clone size: many
V gene: TRBV20-1
D gene: NA

CDR3 DNA: TGTGCCAGCAGTGCCACAGGGCCCTACAATGAGCAGTTCTTC
CDR3 protein: CASSATGPYNEQFF
J gene: TRBJ2-1
clone size: NA
V gene: TRBV27
D gene: NA

CDR3 DNA: TGCGCCAGCAGACAGAGTGGGACCTACGAGCAGTACTTC
CDR3 protein: CASRQSGTYEQYF
J gene: TRBJ2-7
clone size: NA
V gene: TRBV5-1
D gene: NA

CDR3 DNA: TGTGCCAGCTCACCAACGGGGAGGGGAGAGACCCAGTACTTC
CDR3 protein: CASSPTGRGETQYF
J gene: TRBJ2-5
clone size: NA
V gene: TRBV18
D gene: TRBD2

CDR3 DNA: TGTGCCAGCAGCTTAGGACGGCGTGAGCAGTACTTC
CDR3 protein: CASSLGRREQYF
J gene: TRBJ2-7
clone size: NA
V gene: TRBV7-8
D gene: NA

CDR3 DNA: TGTGCCAGCAGTTCCTGGGACGGAGCCACAGATACGCAGTATTTT
CDR3 protein: CASSSWDGATDTQYF
J gene: TRBJ2-3
clone size: few
V gene: TRBV12-3/TRBV12-4
D gene: NA

CDR3 DNA: TGCAGTGCCGACGGAAAAATCTACAATGAGCAGTTCTTC
CDR3 protein: CSADGKIYNEQFF
J gene: TRBJ2-1
clone size: NA
V gene: TRBV20-1
D gene: NA

CDR3 DNA: TGTGCCAGCAGTCCCTGGACTAGCGGGAGGAGGGGTACGCAGTATTTT
CDR3 protein: CASSPWTSGRRGTQYF
J gene: TRBJ2-3
clone size: few
V gene: TRBV6-1
D gene: TRBD2

CDR3 DNA: TGTGCCAGCAGTCCCCCTGGGGTCTATCAGCCCCAGCATTTT
CDR3 protein: CASSPPGVYQPQHF
J gene: TRBJ1-5
clone size: few
V gene: TRBV25-1
D gene: NA

CDR3 DNA: TGCAGTGCTAGAATCCTGAGCGGGAGCCTCTACGAGCAGTACTTC
CDR3 protein: CSARILSGSLYEQYF
J gene: TRBJ2-7
clone size: many
V gene: TRBV20-1
D gene: TRBD2

CDR3 DNA: TGCGCCAGCAGCCCCGACACGGGCAATGAGCAGTTCTTC
CDR3 protein: CASSPDTGNEQFF
J gene: TRBJ2-1
clone size: NA
V gene: TRBV5-1
D gene: NA

CDR3 DNA: TGTGCCAGCAGTCAGATAGACAGGAGTCGCAATCAGCCCCAGCATTTT
CDR3 protein: CASSQIDRSRNQPQHF
J gene: TRBJ1-5
clone size: NA
V gene: TRBV12-3/TRBV12-4
D gene: NA

CDR3 DNA: TGCGCCAGCAGCCAAGGAGGTGCGGGAGGGGATACGCAGTATTTT
CDR3 protein: CASSQGGAGGDTQYF
J gene: TRBJ2-3
clone size: many
V gene: TRBV4-3
D gene: TRBD2

CDR3 DNA: TGTGCCAGCAGGGGAACTAGCGGGAGGGCCTCCGAGCAGTACTTC
CDR3 protein: CASRGTSGRASEQYF
J gene: TRBJ2-7
clone size: few
V gene: TRBV12-3/TRBV12-4
D gene: TRBD2

CDR3 DNA: TGTGCCAGCAGCCCCAGGGGGCCGAACACTGAAGCTTTCTTT
CDR3 protein: CASSPRGPNTEAFF
J gene: TRBJ1-1
clone size: NA
V gene: TRBV11-2
D gene: TRBD1

CDR3 DNA: TGTGCCAGCAGTAAGGCAGGGATTGGGTACGAGCAGTACTTC
CDR3 protein: CASSKAGIGYEQYF
J gene: TRBJ2-7
clone size: NA
V gene: TRBV12-3/TRBV12-4
D gene: NA

CDR3 DNA: TGTGCCAGCAGTGGGGACATGGATGGGGAGACCCAGCACTTC
CDR3 protein: CASSGDMDGETQHF
J gene: TRBJ2-5
clone size: NA
V gene: TRBV12-3/TRBV12-4
D gene: NA

CDR3 DNA: TGTGCCAGCAGTTGGGATATAGCGGGAGTAAACATTCAGTACTTC
CDR3 protein: CASSWDIAGVNIQYF
J gene: TRBJ2-4
clone size: NA
V gene: TRBV6-5
D gene: TRBD2

CDR3 DNA: TGTGCCAGCAGCTTTGCCGGGACAGCCTATGGCTACACCTTC
CDR3 protein: CASSFAGTAYGYTF
J gene: TRBJ1-2
clone size: few
V gene: TRBV7-9
D gene: TRBD1

CDR3 DNA: TGCAGCGTTGAATCGCCGCAAAACTGGCAGGGGCGACCCGGGGAGCTGTTTTTT
CDR3 protein: CSVESPQNWQGRPGELFF
J gene: TRBJ2-2
clone size: NA
V gene: TRBV29-1
D gene: NA

CDR3 DNA: TGTGCCAGCAGTACCGGGACACGGAATGAAAAACTGTTTTTT
CDR3 protein: CASSTGTRNEKLFF
J gene: TRBJ1-4
clone size: NA
V gene: TRBV12-3/TRBV12-4
D gene: NA

CDR3 DNA: TGTGCCAGCAGCGTTCCTAAGACGCCGGCCGATGAGCAGTTCTTC
CDR3 protein: CASSVPKTPADEQFF
J gene: TRBJ2-1
clone size: NA
V gene: TRBV5-4
D gene: NA

CDR3 DNA: TGCAGTGCTAGACCCCTCGGTGTAGGAGGTATCGGGAATTCACCCCTCCACTTT
CDR3 protein: CSARPLGVGGIGNSPLHF
J gene: TRBJ1-6
clone size: many
V gene: TRBV20-1
D gene: NA

CDR3 DNA: TGTGCCAGCTCACGGGGGACAGACGGCAATGAGCAGTTCTTC
CDR3 protein: CASSRGTDGNEQFF
J gene: TRBJ2-1
clone size: NA
V gene: TRBV18
D gene: TRBD1

CDR3 DNA: TGTGCCAGCAGTTTCGGCGGGAGAGGCACAGATACGCAGTATTTT
CDR3 protein: CASSFGGRGTDTQYF
J gene: TRBJ2-3
clone size: NA
V gene: TRBV6-5
D gene: TRBD2

CDR3 DNA: TGTGCCAGCAGCCTTCAGGGTAGGAGCAATCAGCCCCAGCATTTT
CDR3 protein: CASSLQGRSNQPQHF
J gene: TRBJ1-5
clone size: NA
V gene: TRBV5-5
D gene: NA

CDR3 DNA: TGCAGTGCTAGGACCTTCGGGGGCACAGATACGCAGTATTTT
CDR3 protein: CSARTFGGTDTQYF
J gene: TRBJ2-3
clone size: NA
V gene: TRBV20-1
D gene: NA

CDR3 DNA: TGTGCCAGCACCTCATGGGGGGGGGCTGCTGGAAACACCATATATTTT
CDR3 protein: CASTSWGGAAGNTIYF
J gene: TRBJ1-3
clone size: few
V gene: TRBV28
D gene: NA

CDR3 DNA: TGCAGCGTTACAGCGACCTACAATGAGCAGTTCTTC
CDR3 protein: CSVTATYNEQFF
J gene: TRBJ2-1
clone size: few
V gene: TRBV29-1
D gene: NA

CDR3 DNA: TGCGCCAGCAGCCAAGTCCCCTATTCCACCCCCGGGGAGCTGTTTTTT
CDR3 protein: CASSQVPYSTPGELFF
J gene: TRBJ2-2
clone size: many
V gene: TRBV4-3
D gene: NA

CDR3 DNA: TGCGCCAGCAGCCAAGAGTCCATTTTTGCTTATGGCTACACCTTC
CDR3 protein: CASSQESIFAYGYTF
J gene: TRBJ1-2
clone size: few
V gene: TRBV4-3
D gene: NA

CDR3 DNA: TGTGCCAGCAGCTCCGAACTTCGACTCTCTTCGGATACGCAGTATTTT
CDR3 protein: CASSSELRLSSDTQYF
J gene: TRBJ2-3
clone size: few
V gene: TRBV7-9
D gene: NA

CDR3 DNA: TGTGCCAGCAGCTTAGAGCAGGGGGCGCGAGCTGAAGCTTTCTTT
CDR3 protein: CASSLEQGARAEAFF
J gene: TRBJ1-1
clone size: few
V gene: TRBV7-2
D gene: TRBD1

CDR3 DNA: TGTGCTGTGGAGGGGGCCTACAATGAGCAGTTCTTC
CDR3 protein: CAVEGAYNEQFF
J gene: TRBJ2-1
clone size: NA
V gene: TRBV28
D gene: NA

CDR3 DNA: TGTGCCAGCAGCTTACTCGCCTACTCTGGGGCCAACGTCCTGACTTTC
CDR3 protein: CASSLLAYSGANVLTF
J gene: TRBJ2-6
clone size: NA
V gene: TRBV28
D gene: NA

CDR3 DNA: TGTGCCAGTAGTATAAAGGGCTACGAGCAGTACTTC
CDR3 protein: CASSIKGYEQYF
J gene: TRBJ2-7
clone size: few
V gene: TRBV19
D gene: NA

CDR3 DNA: TGTGCCAGCAGTCACGGTACTATAGACCAGTTCTTC
CDR3 protein: CASSHGTIDQFF
J gene: TRBJ2-1
clone size: few
V gene: TRBV6-2/TRBV6-3
D gene: NA

CDR3 DNA: TGTGCTAAGTCCGCAGGGCCCAGGGAGACCCAGTACTTC
CDR3 protein: CAKSAGPRETQYF
J gene: TRBJ2-5
clone size: NA
V gene: TRBV6-1
D gene: NA

CDR3 DNA: TGTGCCAGCAGCGTTCTTAGCGGGATCCAAGAGACCCAGTACTTC
CDR3 protein: CASSVLSGIQETQYF
J gene: TRBJ2-5
clone size: few
V gene: TRBV9
D gene: TRBD2

CDR3 DNA: TGCAGTGCTTTGGTGACAGGGATCAATCAGCCCCAGCATTTT
CDR3 protein: CSALVTGINQPQHF
J gene: TRBJ1-5
clone size: NA
V gene: TRBV20-1
D gene: TRBD1

CDR3 DNA: TGTGCCAGCTCACCATTCGACAGGGGAGGAACCGGGGAGCTGTTTTTT
CDR3 protein: CASSPFDRGGTGELFF
J gene: TRBJ2-2
clone size: many
V gene: TRBV18
D gene: TRBD1

CDR3 DNA: TGTGCCAGCAGTTTATCGGGAGCAACATATAGCAATCAGCCCCAGCATTTT
CDR3 protein: CASSLSGATYSNQPQHF
J gene: TRBJ1-5
clone size: few
V gene: TRBV28
D gene: NA

CDR3 DNA: TGTGCCAGCAACAACAGAGATCAGCCCCAGCATTTT
CDR3 protein: CASNNRDQPQHF
J gene: TRBJ1-5
clone size: many
V gene: TRBV6-6
D gene: NA